This T cell receptor beta chain is from a study of T cell responses to AZD1222 COVID-19 vaccine. Concerning this clone itself: What it binds is unknown.

The CDR3 contains 18 residues. The V and J ends lost 5 bases and 9 bases, in that order; junction bases with no gene match: 22. Germline values: CDR1 LGHDT, CDR2 YNNKEL (reference sequence). Study results and caveats: There were mostly white British donors and more females than males, and clonal diversity was possibly underestimated. Repertoire sampling occurred only after the peak T cell response. Targets within unmutated variant regions were reportedly found for nearly half of spike-specific TCRs.

The table came from immunoSEQ multiplex PCR; TCRdb's copy has only in-frame clones and leaves some out. The data show about 130,000 clones, 90% to 95% seen once. V and J are TRBV3-1 (or the pseudogene TRBV3-2) and TRBJ2-1; the match to TRBD2 covers 7 bases. The sample consisted of peripheral blood, taken on day 0 of AZD1222 vaccination. The sequence came from an adult in good health. This chain's CDR3 is CASSTRTGLARDYGEQFF. The DNA of the CDR3 is TGTGCCAGCAGCACACGCACAGGTCTTGCTCGGGACTACGGTGAGCAGTTCTTC.